This T cell receptor beta chain was obtained from a study of T cells after yellow fever vaccination. Study background: Libraries from low-cell-number fractions were prepared with the SMART-Seq v4 Ultra Low Input RNA kit. Findings and limits, study-wide: The secondary T-cell response peaked on day 5, not day 15, but was weaker. Clones that expanded after primary vaccination mostly reappeared after the booster (around 96% CD4, around 87% CD8).

The CDR3 runs to 14 residues. Unmatched junction bases numbered 9, after V lost 11 bases and J lost 2 bases. Germline V gene data show CDR1 as SGHTA and CDR2 as FQGNSA. This clonotype came up a few times. Its specificity is unknown. The TCR cDNA carried a universal primer site and UMIs from 5'RACE template switching. TCRdb re-analysed the 5' RACE reads in MiXCR, keeping a single row per CDR3 protein. The sample shows 300,000 to 350,000 distinct CDR3 sequences, approximately 4.5% of them seen only once. This clonotype was sampled from a man between 18 and 29 years old who received the YFV17D yellow fever vaccine. The J gene is TRBJ2-5, the V gene TRBV7-2; TRBD2 aligns across 9 bases. The sequenced sample was PBMCs, obtained 15 days after the yellow fever booster vaccination. The CDR3 spells CASRASGMQETQYF. CDR3 bases: TGTGCCTCCCGGGCTAGCGGGATGCAAGAGACCCAGTACTTC. The whole variable domain, filled in from reference TRBV7-2 and TRBJ2-5, reads GAGVSQSPSNKVTEKGKDVELRCDPISGHTALYWYRQSLGQGLEFLIYFQGNSAPDKSGLPSDRFSAERTGGSVSTLTIQRTQQEDSAVYLCASRASGMQETQYFGPGTRLLVL.